The sequence of this T cell receptor (beta chain) was determined in a study of spatial heterogeneity in lung cancer. As for the study in general: The average appearance count of each unique TCR and UMI combination in raw reads was more than nine. Findings and limits, study-wide: Within tumors, counts of expanded alpha and beta TCRs tracked tumor mutation counts.

Indicated time point: sample taken at primary tumor resection. The donors comprised about 74 untreated early-stage non-small cell lung cancer patients. The study sequenced unsorted whole RNA from tumor, nontumor lung or frozen PBMC. Every cDNA TCR molecule received its own unique molecular identifier. In TCRdb, the 5' RACE reads were re-called with MiXCR into one record per CDR3 protein. The repertoire has around 95,000 distinct CDR3 sequences, 4.4% of them found once; the top ten carry roughly 20%. Germline assignment: CDR1 MDHEN and CDR2 SYDVKM. The CDR3 extends over 14 amino acids. Between the trimmed V and J ends, which lost 4 bases and 2 bases, there was a span of 9 bases. This clonotype was picked up many times. Antigen unknown.

The sequence derives from a male donor with early-stage non-small cell lung cancer. Source: lung tumor tissue, taken at surgery. This sequence joins TRBV28 and TRBJ1-3; D remains unclear. CDR3 amino acids: CASSSPLAGNTIYF. The CDR3 DNA reads as TGTGCCAGCAGTTCGCCCTTAGCTGGAAACACCATATATTTT.